Described below is a single T cell receptor beta chain sequence and its context. Antigen unknown. Only cases whose brain tissue showed the highest T cell transcript signatures were sequenced. Patients received at least one anti-epileptic drug before surgery. CDR3 length equals 14 residues. CDR1 is SGDLS and CDR2 is YYNGEE in the germline V gene. The trim removed 0 bases at V and 7 bases at J, leaving 3 bases unmatched. Here immunoSEQ multiplex PCR was the method, and the copy in TCRdb shows in-frame clones only, minus some. The repertoire consists of roughly 110,000 clones, with 85% to 95% occurring once and the leading ten covering more than 3%. This specimen belongs to a study of brain T cells in children with intractable seizures. Broader study findings: Viral specificity was inferred only from CDR3 similarity; HCMV serostatus was unknown.

The sequencing used peripheral blood, collected at surgery. The receptor was isolated from a boy under two years old with hemimegalencephaly and intractable seizures. This chain uses TRBV9 with TRBJ2-1; TRBD2 agrees at 8 bases. For the CDR3, the DNA is TGTGCCAGCAGCGTAGTCGGCGGGAGGAATGAGCAGTTCTTC. This sequence encodes CASSVVGGRNEQFF.